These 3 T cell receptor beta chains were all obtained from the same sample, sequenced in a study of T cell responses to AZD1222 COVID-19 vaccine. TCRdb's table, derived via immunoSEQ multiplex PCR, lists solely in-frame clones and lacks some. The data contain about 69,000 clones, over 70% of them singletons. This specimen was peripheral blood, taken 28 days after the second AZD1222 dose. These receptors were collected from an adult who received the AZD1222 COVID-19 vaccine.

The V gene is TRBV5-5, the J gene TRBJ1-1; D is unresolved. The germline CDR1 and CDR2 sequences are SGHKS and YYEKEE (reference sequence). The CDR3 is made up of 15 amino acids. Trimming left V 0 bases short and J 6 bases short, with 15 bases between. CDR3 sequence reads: CASSLDPTTDPEAFF. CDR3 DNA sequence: TGTGCCAGCAGCTTGGACCCTACCACGGACCCTGAAGCTTTCTTT.

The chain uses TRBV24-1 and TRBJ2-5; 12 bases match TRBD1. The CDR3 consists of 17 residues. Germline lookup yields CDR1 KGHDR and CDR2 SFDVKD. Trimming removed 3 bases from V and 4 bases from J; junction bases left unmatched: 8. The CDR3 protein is CATSDPSSGQGAETQYF. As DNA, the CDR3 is TGTGCCACCAGTGATCCCTCGTCGGGACAGGGGGCAGAGACCCAGTACTTC.

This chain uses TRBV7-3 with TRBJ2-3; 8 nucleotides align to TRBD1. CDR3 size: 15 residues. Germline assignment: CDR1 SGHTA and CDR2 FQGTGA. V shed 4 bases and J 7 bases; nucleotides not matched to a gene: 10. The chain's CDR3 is CASSYQQGGSYTQYF. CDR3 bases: TGTGCCAGCAGCTACCAACAGGGGGGCTCATATACGCAGTATTTT.